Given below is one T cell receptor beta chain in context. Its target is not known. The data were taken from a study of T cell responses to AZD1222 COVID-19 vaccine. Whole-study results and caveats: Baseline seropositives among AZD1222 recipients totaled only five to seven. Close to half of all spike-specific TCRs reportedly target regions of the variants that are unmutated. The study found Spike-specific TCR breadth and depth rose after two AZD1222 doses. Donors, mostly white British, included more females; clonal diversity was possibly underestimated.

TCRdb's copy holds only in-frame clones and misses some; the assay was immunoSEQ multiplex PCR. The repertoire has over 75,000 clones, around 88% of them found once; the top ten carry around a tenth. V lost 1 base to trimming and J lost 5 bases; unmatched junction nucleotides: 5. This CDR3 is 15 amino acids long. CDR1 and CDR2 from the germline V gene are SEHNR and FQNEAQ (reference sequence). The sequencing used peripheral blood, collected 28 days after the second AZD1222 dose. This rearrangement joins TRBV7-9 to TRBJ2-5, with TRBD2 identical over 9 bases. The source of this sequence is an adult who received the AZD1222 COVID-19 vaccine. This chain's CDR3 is CASSLERGARETQYF. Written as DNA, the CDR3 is TGTGCCAGCAGCTTAGAGCGGGGGGCGCGGGAGACCCAGTACTTC. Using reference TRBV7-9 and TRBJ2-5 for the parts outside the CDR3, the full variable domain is DTGVSQNPRHKITKRGQNVTFRCDPISEHNRLYWYRQTLGQGPEFLTYFQNEAQLEKSRLLSDRFSAERPKGSFSTLEIQRTEQGDSAMYLCASSLERGARETQYFGPGTRLLVL.